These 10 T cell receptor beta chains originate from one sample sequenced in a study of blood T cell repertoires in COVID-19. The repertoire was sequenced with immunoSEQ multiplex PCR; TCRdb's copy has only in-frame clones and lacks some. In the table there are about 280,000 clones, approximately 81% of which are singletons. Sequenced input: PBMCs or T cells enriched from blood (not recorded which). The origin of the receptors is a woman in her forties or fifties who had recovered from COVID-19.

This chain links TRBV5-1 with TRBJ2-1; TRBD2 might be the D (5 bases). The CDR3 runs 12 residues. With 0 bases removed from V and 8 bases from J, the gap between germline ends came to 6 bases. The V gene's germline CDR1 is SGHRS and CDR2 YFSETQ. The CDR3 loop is CASSLELDEQFF. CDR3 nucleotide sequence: TGCGCCAGCAGCTTGGAACTAGATGAGCAGTTCTTC.

The CDR3 coding sequence is TGTGCCAGCAGCGTATACAGCTGGGGCAATCAGCCCCAGCATTTT. Protein: CASSVYSWGNQPQHF. This chain uses TRBV5-6 with TRBJ1-5; D remains ambiguous. From germline, CDR1 is SGHDT and CDR2 YYEEEE. This CDR3 has 15 amino acids. V lost 4 bases and J lost 2, with 13 bases in between.

CDR3 in DNA: TGTGCCTGGAGTGGACAGGGGGCTTCACCCCTCCACTTT. Its translation is CAWSGQGASPLHF. This chain links TRBV30 with TRBJ1-6; 10 bases fit TRBD1. V shed 1 base and J 9 bases; nucleotides not matched to a gene: 0. The germline V gene encodes CDR1 GTSNPN and CDR2 SVGIG (reference sequence). The CDR3 runs 13 residues.

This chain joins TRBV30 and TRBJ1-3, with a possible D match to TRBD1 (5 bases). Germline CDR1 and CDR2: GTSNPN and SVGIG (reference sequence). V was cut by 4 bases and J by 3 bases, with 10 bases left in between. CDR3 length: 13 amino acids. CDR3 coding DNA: TGTGCCTGGACCCTGGGGCTTGGAAACACCATATATTTT. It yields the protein CAWTLGLGNTIYF.

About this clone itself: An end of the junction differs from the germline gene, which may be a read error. The CDR3: CASSYSTSGRSADF. CDR3 sequence (DNA): TGTGCCAGCAGTTACTCTACTAGCGGGAGATCTGCCGACTTC. This sequence joins TRBV6-5 and TRBJ2-7; TRBD2 matches at 11 bases. Germline V gene data show CDR1 as MNHEY and CDR2 as SVGAGI. The CDR3 extends over 14 amino acids.

This CDR3 reads CASSVNTFNYGYTF. CDR3 coding DNA: TGTGCCAGCAGTGTAAACACCTTTAACTATGGCTACACCTTC. The gene calls are TRBV25-1 and TRBJ1-2; D gene ambiguous. The length of the CDR3 is 14 residues. Trimming stripped 4 bases from V and 1 base from J, with 10 bases between. CDR1 and CDR2 from the germline V gene are MGHDK and SYGVNS.

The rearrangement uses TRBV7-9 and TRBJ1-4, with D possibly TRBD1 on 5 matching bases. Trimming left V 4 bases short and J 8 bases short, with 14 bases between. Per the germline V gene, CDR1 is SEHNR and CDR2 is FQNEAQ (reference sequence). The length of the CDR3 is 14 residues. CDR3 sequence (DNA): TGTGCCAGCAGCTCCCCAGGGAGGAAGGAAAAACTGTTTTTT. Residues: CASSSPGRKEKLFF.

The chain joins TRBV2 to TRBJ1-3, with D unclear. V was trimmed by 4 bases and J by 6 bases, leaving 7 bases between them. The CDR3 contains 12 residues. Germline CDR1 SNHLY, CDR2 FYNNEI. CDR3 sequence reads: CASSVYSNTIYF. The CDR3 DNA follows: TGTGCCAGCAGTGTATACTCAAACACCATATATTTT.

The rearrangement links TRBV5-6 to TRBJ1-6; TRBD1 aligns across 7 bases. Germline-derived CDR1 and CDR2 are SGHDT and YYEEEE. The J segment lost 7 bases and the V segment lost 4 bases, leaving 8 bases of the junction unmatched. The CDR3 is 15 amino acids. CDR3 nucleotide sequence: TGTGCCAGCAGCAGAACGACAGGGACCAATTCACCCCTCCACTTT. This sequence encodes CASSRTTGTNSPLHF. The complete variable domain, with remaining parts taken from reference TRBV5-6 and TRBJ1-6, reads DAGVTQSPTHLIKTRGQQVTLRCSPKSGHDTVSWYQQALGQGPQFIFQYYEEEERQRGNFPDRFSGHQFPNYSSELNVNALLLGDSALYLCASSRTTGTNSPLHFGNGTRLTVT.

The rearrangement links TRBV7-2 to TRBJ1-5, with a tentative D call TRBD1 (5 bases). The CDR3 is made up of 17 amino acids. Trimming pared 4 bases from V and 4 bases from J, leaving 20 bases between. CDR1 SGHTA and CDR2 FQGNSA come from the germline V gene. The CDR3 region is CASSSPRGREGNQPQHF. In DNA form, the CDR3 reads TGTGCCAGCAGCTCGCCGCGCGGTAGGGAGGGGAATCAGCCCCAGCATTTT. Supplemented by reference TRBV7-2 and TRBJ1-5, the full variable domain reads GAGVSQSPSNKVTEKGKDVELRCDPISGHTALYWYRQSLGQGLEFLIYFQGNSAPDKSGLPSDRFSAERTGGSVSTLTIQRTQQEDSAVYLCASSSPRGREGNQPQHFGDGTRLSIL.